The 5 T cell receptor beta chains given below trace back to one sample, sequenced in a study of shared clonotypes between healthy human individuals. This table comes from immunoSEQ multiplex PCR, and its TCRdb copy is limited to in-frame clones, with some not included. In the table there are some 2,000,000 clones, approximately 94% of which are singletons. Naive CD8 cells lacked CD45RO, underwent positive selection for CCR7 and left out terminally differentiated effector memory CD45RA+ cells. Material: naive CD8+ T cells sorted from blood. The receptors derive from a man aged 18 to 30 in good health.

The chain links TRBV7-2 to TRBJ2-7, with TRBD2 matching 8 bases. The germline gives CDR1 SGHTA, CDR2 FQGNSA. This CDR3 is 14 amino acids long. The trim removed 2 bases at V and 7 bases at J, leaving 7 bases unmatched. CDR3 DNA: TGTGCCAGCAGCTTACGGGAGGGGCCGGGGGAGCAGTACTTC. Translated, it gives CASSLREGPGEQYF.

In its sample, this clone was seen once. J is TRBJ1-4 and V is TRBV7-9, with D perhaps matching TRBD1 (5 bases). This CDR3 region has 16 residues. Deletions cut 3 bases from V and 7 bases from J, with 18 bases between. CDR1 is SEHNR, CDR2 FQNEAQ, per germline (reference sequence). CDR3 residues: CASSFPFITGGEKLFF. Written as DNA, the CDR3 is TGTGCCAGCAGCTTTCCCTTCATCACAGGAGGTGAAAAACTGTTTTTT.

The V call is TRBV5-1, the J call TRBJ2-7; 12 bases match TRBD2. The CDR3 covers 17 residues. Looked up from germline, CDR1 is SGHRS and CDR2 is YFSETQ. V shed 4 bases, J shed 6 bases, and the junction held 14 bases outside the gene matches. The chain's CDR3 is CASSVALAGGPMGEQYF. The CDR3 DNA is TGCGCCAGCAGCGTGGCCCTAGCGGGAGGGCCAATGGGCGAGCAGTACTTC.

The chain combines TRBV7-9 with TRBJ1-1; 7 bases agree with TRBD1. Germline trimming cut 6 bases from V and 1 base from J; bases unmatched to any gene: 5. Per the germline V gene, CDR1 is SEHNR and CDR2 is FQNEAQ (reference sequence). The CDR3 is 14 amino acids. Here the CDR3 reads CASSRQGENTEAFF. The CDR3, as DNA: TGTGCCAGCAGTCGACAGGGAGAGAACACTGAAGCTTTCTTT.

Notes on this clone: Other DNA sequences in this sample translate to the same CDR3. This chain uses TRBV5-1 with TRBJ2-7; 10 bases fit TRBD2. Germline CDR1 and CDR2: SGHRS and YFSETQ. After removal of 5 bases from V and 0 bases from J, the junction contained 2 bases not matched to a gene. The CDR3 totals 14 residues. This CDR3 is CASSASGSSYEQYF. The DNA for the CDR3 is TGCGCCAGCAGTGCTAGCGGGAGCTCCTACGAGCAGTACTTC.